This TCR beta chain emerged from a study of CDR3 diversity in severe acne. A single record per CDR3 protein comes from TCRdb applying MiXCR to the PCR reads. The profile shows roughly 100,000 distinct CDR3 sequences, about half of them singletons. Trimming took off 0 bases at V and 4 bases at J, with 10 bases between the two ends. Germline-derived CDR1 and CDR2 are SQVTM and ANQGSEA. The CDR3 is 15 amino acids. The sequenced sample consisted of blood. The origin of this receptor is a male donor with acne. The chain carries TRBV29-1 and TRBJ2-6, with D possibly TRBD1 on 5 matching bases. The CDR3 bases are TGCAGCGTTGAAGATCAACAGGCCGGGGCCAACGTCCTGACTTTC. Its translation: CSVEDQQAGANVLTF.